These 5 T cell receptor beta chains originate from one sample sequenced in a study of Graves' ophthalmopathy and Graves' hyperthyroidism (dated by TCRdb to between 2017 and 2018). The sequencing machine was an Illumina HiSeq 2000. TCR beta CDR3 regions were amplified from RNA transcripts for repertoire sequencing. The first round was an RT-PCR using HTBI primers with the Qiagen OneStep RT-PCR kit, and this first round was followed by a second-round multiplex PCR, then size selection and purification. TCRdb handled the public reads itself, with Q25 trimming in fastp and clone calling in MiXCR, and kept productive beta chains. Rows merge per CDR3 protein into single entries with the most common DNA and genes. The sample table shows around 1.1 million distinct CDR3 sequences, and about 36% are seen once. Jointly, the top ten make up more than 9.5% of the sample. Sequencing was performed on peripheral blood or thyroid tissue (not recorded which). The receptors shown here come from an adult man with Graves' hyperthyroidism.

This clonotype was seen repeatedly, ten times or more. The chain uses TRBV4-1 and TRBJ2-7, with D tentatively TRBD1 (6 bases). Germline V gives CDR1 MGHRA, CDR2 YSYEKL. V lost 5 bases to trimming and J lost 5 bases, with 13 bases between them. This CDR3 has 13 residues. CDR3 coding DNA: TGCGCCAGCAGCGCGACAGGTTTCCACGAGCAGTACTTC. Its protein is CASSATGFHEQYF.

This clonotype is a singleton in its sample. The genes are TRBV25-1 and TRBJ1-5, with D perhaps TRBD1 (6 bases). The CDR3 totals 15 residues. Germline values: CDR1 MGHDK, CDR2 SYGVNS. V was cut by 3 bases and J by 11 bases, with 20 bases left in between. The CDR3 loop is CASSDRTEFQETQHF. The CDR3 nucleotides are TGTGCCAGCAGTGATCGGACAGAGTTCCAAGAGACCCAGCATTTT.

Points on this clonotype: At one boundary the junction diverges from the germline segment, which might be a read error. This chain links TRBV7-9 with TRBJ1-6, with 9 positions matching TRBD1. In germline, CDR1 is SEHNR, CDR2 FQNEAQ (reference sequence). This CDR3 has 18 amino acids. This CDR3 is CANSPRDREALFDSPLHF. The DNA for the CDR3 is TGTGCCAACAGCCCTCGGGACAGGGAGGCTTTGTTTGATTCACCCCTCCACTTT.

This clonotype was seen at least ten times. V is TRBV6-2 or TRBV6-3 and J is TRBJ2-5; no firm D call. Germline CDR1 is MNHEY and CDR2 is SVGEGT. Trimming removed 7 bases from V and 1 base from J, with 16 bases in between. The CDR3 runs to 15 residues. In DNA, the CDR3 is TGTGCCAGCACCCTGTCGCGCAACAGCCAAGAGACCCAGTACTTC. Translated, it gives CASTLSRNSQETQYF.

This clonotype occurred many times. The rearrangement joins TRBV25-1 to TRBJ2-7, with D perhaps matching TRBD2 (5 bases). V was pared by 4 bases and J by 3 bases, with 7 bases between. Looked up from germline, CDR1 is MGHDK and CDR2 is SYGVNS. CDR3 length equals 12 residues. CDR3 sequence: CASSGGDYEQYF. The CDR3 coding sequence is TGTGCCAGCAGTGGGGGAGACTACGAGCAGTACTTC.